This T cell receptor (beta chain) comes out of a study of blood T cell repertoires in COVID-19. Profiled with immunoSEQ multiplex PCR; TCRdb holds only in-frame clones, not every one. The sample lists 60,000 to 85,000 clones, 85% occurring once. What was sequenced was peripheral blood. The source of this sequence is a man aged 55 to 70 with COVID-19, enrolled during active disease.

In nucleotides, the CDR3 is TGTGCCAGCAGCCCCTCCGGACAGGGCCAAGAGACCCAGTACTTC. It translates to CASSPSGQGQETQYF. V is TRBV7-7 and J is TRBJ2-5; 8 bases align to TRBD1. J gave up 1 base and V 5 bases, and 6 bases lay outside the gene matches. The CDR3 runs to 15 residues. In germline, CDR1 is SSHAT, CDR2 FNYEAQ (reference sequence).